The rows below give T cell receptor beta chains drawn from one sample of a study of blood T cell repertoires in COVID-19. Only in-frame clones appear in the TCRdb table, and some are missing; sequencing was by immunoSEQ multiplex PCR. Altogether more than 100,000 clones are present, around 90% being singletons, with the ten largest covering 0.75% to 0.9%. Input material: peripheral blood. These receptor sequences come from a woman in her 50s with active or convalescent COVID-19. Each CDR3 is given with its conserved first and last residue. A D gene is named only where the DNA matches it firmly. Clone size is stated in some rows and not others, as once, few, many or a class when expanded.

v_call	j_call	clone_size	d_call	cdr3_nt	cdr3_aa
TRBV27	TRBJ1-1	NA	NA	TGTGCCAGCCTCAGCGGCTCAAACACTGAAGCTTTCTTT	CASLSGSNTEAFF
TRBV28	TRBJ1-1	NA	NA	TGTGCCAGCAGTCCCGCAGGGTCGGGCACTGAAGCTTTCTTT	CASSPAGSGTEAFF
TRBV13	TRBJ2-1	NA	NA	TGTGCCAGCAGCATCCCGACAGGAGGTCCTCTATCTGAGCAGTTCTTC	CASSIPTGGPLSEQFF
TRBV21-1	TRBJ1-1	NA	NA	TGTGCCAGCGGCTCAAACAGGGTAGGGACTGAAGCTTTCTTT	CASGSNRVGTEAFF
TRBV18	TRBJ1-1	NA	TRBD1	TGTGCCAGCTCCCTACAGGGGACGAACACTGAAGCTTTCTTT	CASSLQGTNTEAFF
TRBV7-8	TRBJ2-5	once	NA	TGTGCCAGCAGCCCCCTTCAAGAGACCCAGTACTTC	CASSPLQETQYF
TRBV19	TRBJ1-5	NA	NA	TGTGCCAGTAGTTGGGGGCAGGGAGGCAATCAGCCCCAGCATTTT	CASSWGQGGNQPQHF
TRBV19	TRBJ1-6	NA	TRBD1	TGTGCCAGTAGTACGATACAGGGGTCGGAGTCACCCCTCCACTTT	CASSTIQGSESPLHF
TRBV28	TRBJ1-5	NA	NA	TGTGCCAGCACATACAACTTACAGGGAGCGGTTTCTCAGCCCCAGCATTTT	CASTYNLQGAVSQPQHF
TRBV7-3	TRBJ2-7	NA	NA	TGTGCCAGCAGCTTTGGGGGGTCCCACGAGCAGTACTTC	CASSFGGSHEQYF